This TCR beta chain was sequenced during a study of T-cell reconstitution after alpha-beta-depleted transplantation in children. TCRbeta library construction was performed incorporating unique molecular identifiers. TCRdb recomputed calls from the PCR reads with MiXCR, one row per CDR3 protein. This repertoire shows over 400,000 distinct CDR3 sequences, around 13% found once; its top ten account for about 5%. The sequence derives from a human donor who donated a stem cell graft to a child with combined immunodeficiency. The sample consisted of PBMCs from the stem cell graft donor, taken from the stem cell graft.

The CDR3 coding sequence is TGCGCCAGCAGCCAAGACTTGTGGCAGGGGGCGTACACCGGGGAGCTGTTTTTT. Amino acid sequence: CASSQDLWQGAYTGELFF. The V call is TRBV4-3, the J call TRBJ2-2; 8 nucleotides match TRBD1. The trim removed 0 bases at V and 3 bases at J, leaving 9 bases unmatched. This CDR3 comprises 18 residues. Germline V gene sequence: CDR1 LGHNA, CDR2 YSLEER.